These 5 T cell receptor beta chains came from one sample sequenced in a study of shared clonotypes between healthy human individuals. Assay: immunoSEQ multiplex PCR; the TCRdb copy retains only in-frame clones and omits some. There are about 2.3 million clones in the sample; over 90% occur only once, and 0.39% lies in the top ten. Material for sequencing was naive CD4+ T cells from PBMCs. Subset defined: CD45RA+ positively selected. Every receptor here comes from a man aged 18 to 35 in good health. Some clones in this sample may be carry-over from other donors' samples.

This chain joins TRBV28 and TRBJ2-1, with 13 bases fitting TRBD2. V lost 3 bases, J lost 8 bases, and 10 bases stayed unmatched. The germline V gene has CDR1 MDHEN and CDR2 SYDVKM. The CDR3 consists of 17 residues. The CDR3 is CASSFRTSGSVPYEQFF. DNA for the CDR3: TGTGCCAGCAGTTTTCGGACTAGCGGGAGCGTACCGTATGAGCAGTTCTTC.

The chain joins TRBV9 to TRBJ2-3; 7 bases are a match to TRBD2. The CDR3 extends over 16 amino acids. V lost 4 bases, J lost 3 bases, and 11 bases stayed unmatched. Germline CDR1 SGDLS, CDR2 YYNGEE. The CDR3 sequence is CASSLYGGGYTDTQYF. The CDR3 coding sequence is TGTGCCAGCAGCCTGTATGGGGGAGGGTATACAGATACGCAGTATTTT.

This sequence joins TRBV18 and TRBJ2-2; TRBD2 might be the D (6 bases). Trimming took 3 bases from V and 2 from J, leaving 16 bases between them. Germline-derived CDR1 and CDR2 are KGHSH and LQKENI. This CDR3 comprises 17 residues. CDR3 bases: TGTGCCAGCTCACCGCGTTCCGCGCGGGGCAACACCGGGGAGCTGTTTTTT. This sequence encodes CASSPRSARGNTGELFF.

V is TRBV4-2 and J is TRBJ2-5; 9 bases map to TRBD2. The germline gives CDR1 LGHNA, CDR2 YNFKEQ. V dropped 1 base and J dropped 6; count of bases not matched to a gene: 9. The CDR3 length is 16 residues. CDR3 nucleotide sequence: TGTGCCAGCAGCCAAGTGACCGGGACTAGCCACAAGACCCAGTACTTC. Protein: CASSQVTGTSHKTQYF.

The CDR3 sequence: CASSQEGGVGRGRLSSYNEQFF. CDR3 nucleotides: TGCGCCAGCAGCCAAGAAGGAGGGGTTGGCAGGGGGCGGTTGAGCTCCTACAATGAGCAGTTCTTC. The chain employs TRBV4-1 and TRBJ2-1, with 8 bases identical to TRBD1. Per the germline V gene, CDR1 is MGHRA and CDR2 is YSYEKL. This CDR3 region has 22 residues. V dropped 0 bases and J dropped 0; count of bases not matched to a gene: 19.